One sample yielded the 17 T cell receptor beta chains listed below, sequenced in a study of cytomegalovirus exposure and HLA in healthy donors. The PCR made use of 60 Vbeta and 13 Jbeta primers. TCRdb's copy holds only in-frame clones and misses some; the assay was immunoSEQ multiplex PCR. Of 150,000 to 250,000 clones listed, approximately 85% were seen once; the top ten hold 2.3%. The material sequenced was PBMCs. The source of these receptors is a woman aged 45 to 65 in good health and CMV-seronegative.

Concerning this clone itself: Other DNA sequences in the same sample also yield this CDR3. This rearrangement joins TRBV9 to TRBJ2-3, with TRBD2 matching over 10 bases. J was trimmed by 2 bases and V by 0 bases; bases with no gene match: 3. This CDR3 spans 16 amino acids. The V gene's germline CDR1 is SGDLS and CDR2 YYNGEE. CDR3 amino acids: CASSVGLAGVTDTQYF. DNA for the CDR3: TGTGCCAGCAGCGTAGGTCTAGCGGGAGTCACAGATACGCAGTATTTT.

The DNA for the CDR3 is TGTGCCAGCAGCTTAGGCCAGGGGACAGGGATTTCGTCTAATGAAAAACTGTTTTTT. This codes for CASSLGQGTGISSNEKLFF. The rearrangement links TRBV13 to TRBJ1-4, with 9 bases that match TRBD1. The V and J ends lost 0 bases and 3 bases, in that order; junction bases with no gene match: 11. CDR1 and CDR2 from the germline V gene are PRHDT and FYEKMQ (reference sequence). The CDR3 is 19 amino acids.

The gene calls are TRBV19 and TRBJ1-5; D is undetermined. The CDR3 contains 15 residues. The ends were cut back, 7 bases at V and 1 base at J, with 14 bases in the middle. Germline lookup yields CDR1 LNHDA and CDR2 SQIVND (reference sequence). The CDR3 region has the DNA TGTGCCAGTAAACGCTCCGGGGTAAGCAATCAGCCCCAGCATTTT. This codes for CASKRSGVSNQPQHF.

The chain combines TRBV30 with TRBJ1-2; TRBD1 agrees at 7 bases. V was clipped by 5 bases and J by 4 bases; unmatched bases: 10. CDR1 GTSNPN and CDR2 SVGIG come from the germline V gene (reference sequence). The CDR3 length is 14 residues. The CDR3 region is CAWVAGRDSYGYTF. In DNA form, the CDR3 reads TGTGCCTGGGTCGCAGGGCGGGACAGCTATGGCTACACCTTC.

V and J are TRBV7-2 and TRBJ2-4, with 8 nucleotides matching TRBD1. Unmatched junction bases numbered 13, after V lost 5 bases and J lost 7 bases. Looked up from germline, CDR1 is SGHTA and CDR2 is FQGNSA. This CDR3 is built from 16 residues. The DNA for the CDR3 is TGTGCCAGCAGCACTCAGGACAGGGTTATCGGGAACATTCAGTACTTC. It encodes CASSTQDRVIGNIQYF.

The CDR3 reads CASSSGTSFTDTQYF. DNA for the CDR3: TGTGCCAGCAGCTCCGGGACTAGCTTCACAGATACGCAGTATTTT. The chain joins TRBV7-3 to TRBJ2-3; 9 bases are shared with TRBD2. The CDR3 totals 15 residues. Losses at the gene ends were 4 bases for V and 2 bases for J; bases not matched to a gene: 4. CDR1 and CDR2 from the germline V gene are SGHTA and FQGTGA. Looking up the rest from reference TRBV7-3 and TRBJ2-3 gives the full variable domain: GAGVSQTPSNKVTEKGKYVELRCDPISGHTALYWYRQSLGQGPEFLIYFQGTGAADDSGLPNDRFFAVRPEGSVSTLKIQRTERGDSAVYLCASSSGTSFTDTQYFGPGTRLTVL.

The chain joins TRBV28 to TRBJ2-1, with 12 bases that match TRBD2. CDR3 length equals 14 residues. Germline CDR1 is MDHEN and CDR2 is SYDVKM. Losses at the gene ends were 4 bases for V and 6 bases for J; bases not matched to a gene: 1. The CDR3, as DNA: TGTGCCAGCAGTTCGGGACTAGCGGGCAATGAGCAGTTCTTC. This translates into CASSSGLAGNEQFF. Together with reference TRBV28 and TRBJ2-1, the CDR3 gives the full variable domain: DVKVTQSSRYLVKRTGEKVFLECVQDMDHENMFWYRQDPGLGLRLIYFSYDVKMKEKGDIPEGYSVSREKKERFSLILESASTNQTSMYLCASSSGLAGNEQFFGPGTRLTVL.

Here the CDR3 DNA reads TGCGCCAGCAGCTACCAATCGGGACAGGGCGATGAAAAACTGTTTTTT. Translated, it gives CASSYQSGQGDEKLFF. This rearrangement joins TRBV5-1 to TRBJ1-4, with TRBD1 matching over 9 bases. V dropped 3 bases and J dropped 6; count of bases not matched to a gene: 9. The CDR3 has 16 amino acids. Germline values: CDR1 SGHRS, CDR2 YFSETQ.

The CDR3 protein is CASSFGYGYTF. The CDR3 bases are TGTGCCAGCAGTTTCGGCTATGGCTACACCTTC. The chain combines TRBV28 with TRBJ1-2; unclear D gene. V lost 3 bases, J lost 4 bases, and 3 bases lay in between. The CDR3 consists of 11 residues. The germline CDR1 and CDR2 sequences are MDHEN and SYDVKM.

The chain combines TRBV6-1 with TRBJ2-3; 7 nucleotides line up with TRBD2. Looked up from germline, CDR1 is MNHNS and CDR2 is SASEGT. CDR3 length: 15 residues. V was clipped by 8 bases and J by 1 base; unmatched bases: 9. CDR3 residues: CASGRGLRGTDTQYF. CDR3 DNA: TGTGCCAGCGGGAGGGGTTTAAGGGGCACAGATACGCAGTATTTT.

V is TRBV4-1 and J is TRBJ2-5, with D maybe TRBD2 (6 bases). Trimming removed 3 bases at V and 4 bases at J, with 21 bases between. There are 17 residues in the CDR3. The V gene's germline CDR1 is MGHRA and CDR2 YSYEKL. In nucleotides, the CDR3 is TGCGCCAGCAGCCACCATGTCTGGCGGGATGCTATAGAGACCCAGTACTTC. Residues: CASSHHVWRDAIETQYF.

The chain employs TRBV5-6 and TRBJ2-1; D gene ambiguous. Trimming pared 4 bases from V and 9 bases from J, leaving 17 bases between. From germline, CDR1 is SGHDT and CDR2 YYEEEE. This CDR3 is 14 amino acids long. The CDR3 sequence: CASSLRPPAGEQFF. CDR3 DNA sequence: TGTGCCAGCAGCCTCCGCCCCCCCGCCGGTGAGCAGTTCTTC.

This clone was detected a few times. V usage is TRBV5-4 and J usage is TRBJ1-2; 11 positions match TRBD1. The CDR3 totals 15 residues. With V trimmed by 4 bases and J by 7 bases, 9 bases remained unmatched. Per germline, CDR1 SGHNT and CDR2 YYREEE (reference sequence). CDR3: CASSPGQGAIGGYTF. Here the CDR3 DNA reads TGTGCCAGCAGCCCTGGACAGGGGGCGATAGGTGGCTACACCTTC.

The chain carries TRBV15 and TRBJ2-5; TRBD2 matches at 8 bases. Germline V gene lookup returns CDR1 LNHNV and CDR2 YYDKDF (reference sequence). V shed 0 bases, J shed 5 bases, and the junction held 11 bases outside the gene matches. The CDR3 contains 17 residues. CDR3 in amino acids: CATSRDGDSGRGETQYF. The CDR3 nucleotides are TGTGCCACCAGCAGAGATGGAGACAGCGGGAGAGGGGAGACCCAGTACTTC.

This clone was observed a few times. One end of the junction varies from germline; a read error may be responsible. The V and J genes are TRBV7-9 and TRBJ1-2; D remains unclear. Germline V CDR1 and CDR2: SEHNR, FQNEAQ (reference sequence). This CDR3 has 13 residues. The DNA for the CDR3 is TGTGCCAGCAGCTCGTCCATAGCAAACTTCCTCGCCTTC. This translates into CASSSSIANFLAF.

This clone was found once. The chain has TRBV28 and TRBJ2-5, with 12 bases fitting TRBD1. J gave up 5 bases and V 5 bases, and 6 bases lay outside the gene matches. There are 15 residues in the CDR3. Germline V gene lookup returns CDR1 MDHEN and CDR2 SYDVKM. As DNA, the CDR3 is TGTGCCAGCAGTCAGATGGGACAGGGGGCTGAGACCCAGTACTTC. It codes for CASSQMGQGAETQYF.

V and J are TRBV2 and TRBJ2-1; 10 bases agree with TRBD2. Germline V lookup: CDR1 SNHLY, CDR2 FYNNEI. V lost 7 bases to trimming and J lost 5 bases; unmatched junction nucleotides: 5. The CDR3 runs to 14 residues. DNA for the CDR3: TGTGCCAGCAAAAAGCGGGAGGGGGACAATGAGCAGTTCTTC. It yields the protein CASKKREGDNEQFF.